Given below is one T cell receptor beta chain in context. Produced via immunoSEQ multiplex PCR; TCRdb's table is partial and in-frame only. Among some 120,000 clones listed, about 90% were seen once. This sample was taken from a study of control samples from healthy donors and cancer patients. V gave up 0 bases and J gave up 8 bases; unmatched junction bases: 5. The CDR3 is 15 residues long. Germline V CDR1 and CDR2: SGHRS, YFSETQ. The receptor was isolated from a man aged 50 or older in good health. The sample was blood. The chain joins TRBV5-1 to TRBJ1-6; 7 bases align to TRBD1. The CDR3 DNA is TGCGCCAGCAGCTTGGAACGGGACAGTCATTCACCCCTCCACTTT. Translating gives CASSLERDSHSPLHF. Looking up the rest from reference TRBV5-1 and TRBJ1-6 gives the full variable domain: KAGVTQTPRYLIKTRGQQVTLSCSPISGHRSVSWYQQTPGQGLQFLFEYFSETQRNKGNFPGRFSGRQFSNSRSEMNVSTLELGDSALYLCASSLERDSHSPLHFGNGTRLTVT.